This TCR beta chain is from a study of T cell responses to AZD1222 COVID-19 vaccine. Overall study context: Second doses that came at about 4 or about 12 weeks were put together.

CDR1 and CDR2 from the germline V gene are LGHNT and FRNRAP. The CDR3 covers 12 residues. Deletions cut 5 bases from V and 8 bases from J, with 9 bases between. Measured with immunoSEQ multiplex PCR; TCRdb has only the in-frame clones, and not every one. The profile covers approximately 150,000 clones, with 91% appearing a single time and around 1.4% taken by the ten largest. General study results and limits: Clonal diversity was possibly underestimated, and white British individuals and females predominated among donors. Just a handful of AZD1222 recipients were seropositive at baseline.

On this clone itself: Its antigen is unidentified.

The sequence derives from an adult in good health. The rearrangement uses TRBV12-5 and TRBJ1-4, with unresolved D. This sample comprised peripheral blood, obtained on day 0 of AZD1222 vaccination. The DNA of the CDR3 is TGTGCTAGTGGTCACCGGGCCGAAAAACTGTTTTTT. It codes for CASGHRAEKLFF.